The sequence of this T cell receptor (beta chain) was determined in a study of blood T cell repertoires in COVID-19. In the authors' workflow: Using reference gene primer amplification, nucleated cell counts were estimated. The assay was immunoSEQ multiplex PCR, and TCRdb's table has in-frame clones only and misses some. V and J calls and clone size come straight from that table; D and trimming were deduced from the DNA. This table holds roughly 250,000 clones, around 90% found once. This clone was detected only a few times. CDR1 MNHNY and CDR2 SVGAGI come from the germline V gene (reference sequence). Trimming pared 6 bases from V and 2 bases from J, leaving 10 bases between. The CDR3 has 13 amino acids.

The TCR comes from a man aged 55-75 years who had recovered from COVID-19. The sample comprised peripheral blood. V and J are TRBV6-6 and TRBJ1-2, with D possibly being TRBD1 (5 bases). In nucleotides, the CDR3 is TGTGCCAGCAGCCCCCAGGGAAACTATGGCTACACCTTC. It encodes CASSPQGNYGYTF.